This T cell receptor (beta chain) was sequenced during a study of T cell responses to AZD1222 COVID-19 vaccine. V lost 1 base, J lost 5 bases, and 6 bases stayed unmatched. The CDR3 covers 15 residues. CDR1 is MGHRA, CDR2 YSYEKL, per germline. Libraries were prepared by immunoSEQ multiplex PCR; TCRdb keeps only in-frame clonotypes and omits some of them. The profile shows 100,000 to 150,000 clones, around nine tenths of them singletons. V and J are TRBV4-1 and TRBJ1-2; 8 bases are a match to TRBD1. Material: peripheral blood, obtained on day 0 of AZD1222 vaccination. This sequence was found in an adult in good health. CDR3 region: CASSQGEDRVYGYTF. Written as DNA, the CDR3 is TGCGCCAGCAGCCAAGGTGAGGACAGGGTGTATGGCTACACCTTC.